This TCR beta chain came from a study of response to subunit inactivated influenza vaccine. General study results and limits: Authors proposed each seasonal influenza vaccination draws in few new T cells.

TCRdb ran MiXCR on the RT-PCR reads and lists one entry per CDR3 protein. The repertoire holds about 500,000 distinct CDR3 sequences, with approximately 15% as singletons. This clonotype appeared many times. The antigen is undetermined. From germline, CDR1 is DFQATT and CDR2 SNEGSKA (reference sequence). Trimming removed 4 bases at V and 0 bases at J, with 19 bases between. This CDR3 comprises 17 residues. This receptor was identified in a man aged 45 to 70 who received an inactivated influenza vaccine. The sequences come from CD4+ T cells sorted from PBMCs, collected less than 30 months after vaccination. The chain is built from TRBV20-1 and TRBJ2-1; D is perhaps TRBD1 (6 bases). CDR3 coding DNA: TGCAGTGCTACTAAGCCTAGACAGGAAAGCTCCTACAATGAGCAGTTCTTC. Translation gives CSATKPRQESSYNEQFF.